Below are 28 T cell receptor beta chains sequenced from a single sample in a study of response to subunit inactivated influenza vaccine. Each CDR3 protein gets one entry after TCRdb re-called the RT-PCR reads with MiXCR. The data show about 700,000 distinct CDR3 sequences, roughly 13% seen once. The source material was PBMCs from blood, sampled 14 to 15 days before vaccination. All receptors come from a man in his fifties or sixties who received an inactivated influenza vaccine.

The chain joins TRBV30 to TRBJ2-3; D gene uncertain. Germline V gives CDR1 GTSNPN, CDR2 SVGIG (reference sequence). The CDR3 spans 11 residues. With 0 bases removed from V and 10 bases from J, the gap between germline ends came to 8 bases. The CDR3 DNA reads TGTGCCTGGAGTGTCGCTAATGCGCAGTATTTT. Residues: CAWSVANAQYF.

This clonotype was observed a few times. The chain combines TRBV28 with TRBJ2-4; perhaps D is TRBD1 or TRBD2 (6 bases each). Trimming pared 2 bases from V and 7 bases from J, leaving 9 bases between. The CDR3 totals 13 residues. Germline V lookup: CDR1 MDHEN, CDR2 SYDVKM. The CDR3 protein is CASSLPGANIQYF. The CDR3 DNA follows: TGTGCCAGCAGTTTACCGGGGGCTAACATTCAGTACTTC.

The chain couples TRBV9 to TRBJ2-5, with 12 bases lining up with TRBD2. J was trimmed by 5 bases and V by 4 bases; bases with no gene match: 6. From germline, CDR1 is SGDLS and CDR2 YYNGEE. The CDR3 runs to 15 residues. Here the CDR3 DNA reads TGTGCCAGCAGCCCTAGCGGGGGGGCGGTCGAGACCCAGTACTTC. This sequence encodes CASSPSGGAVETQYF.

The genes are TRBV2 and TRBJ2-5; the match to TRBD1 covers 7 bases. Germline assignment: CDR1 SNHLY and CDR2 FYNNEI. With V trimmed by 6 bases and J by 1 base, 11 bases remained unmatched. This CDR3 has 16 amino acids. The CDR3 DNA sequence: TGTGCCAGCAGGTCCGAACATTGGGACAGCCAAGAGACCCAGTACTTC. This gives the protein CASRSEHWDSQETQYF.

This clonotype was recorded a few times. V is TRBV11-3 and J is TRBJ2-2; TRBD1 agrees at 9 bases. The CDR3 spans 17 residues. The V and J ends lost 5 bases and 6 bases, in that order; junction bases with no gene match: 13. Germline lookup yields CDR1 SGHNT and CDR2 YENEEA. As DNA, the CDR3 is TGTGCCAGCAGCCTTCTTGCCGGGACAGGGTTCCCCGGGGAGCTGTTTTTT. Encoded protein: CASSLLAGTGFPGELFF.

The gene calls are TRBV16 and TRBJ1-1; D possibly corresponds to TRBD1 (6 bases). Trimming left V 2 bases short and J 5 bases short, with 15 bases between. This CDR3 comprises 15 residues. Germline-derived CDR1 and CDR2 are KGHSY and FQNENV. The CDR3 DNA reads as TGTGCCAGCAGCCAACCTCTTACTAGGGGGACTGAAGCTTTCTTT. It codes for CASSQPLTRGTEAFF.

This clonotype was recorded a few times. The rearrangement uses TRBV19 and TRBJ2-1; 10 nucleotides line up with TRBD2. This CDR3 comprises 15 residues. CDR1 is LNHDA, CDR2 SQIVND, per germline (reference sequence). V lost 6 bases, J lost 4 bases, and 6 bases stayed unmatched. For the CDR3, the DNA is TGTGCCAGTAGACCCCTAGCGGGAGAGTACAATGAGCAGTTCTTC. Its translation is CASRPLAGEYNEQFF.

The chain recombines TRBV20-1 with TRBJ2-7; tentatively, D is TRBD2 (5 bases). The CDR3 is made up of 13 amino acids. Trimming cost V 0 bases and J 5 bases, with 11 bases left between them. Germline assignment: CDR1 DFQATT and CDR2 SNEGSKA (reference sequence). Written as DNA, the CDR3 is TGCAGTGCTAGAGATAGAGGGATCGACGAGCAGTACTTC. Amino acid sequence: CSARDRGIDEQYF.

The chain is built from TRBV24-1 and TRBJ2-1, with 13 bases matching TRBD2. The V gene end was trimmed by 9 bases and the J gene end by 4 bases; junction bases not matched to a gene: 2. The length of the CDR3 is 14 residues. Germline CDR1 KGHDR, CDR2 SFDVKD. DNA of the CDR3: TGTGCCACCGGACTAGCGGGGGAATACAATGAGCAGTTCTTC. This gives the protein CATGLAGEYNEQFF.

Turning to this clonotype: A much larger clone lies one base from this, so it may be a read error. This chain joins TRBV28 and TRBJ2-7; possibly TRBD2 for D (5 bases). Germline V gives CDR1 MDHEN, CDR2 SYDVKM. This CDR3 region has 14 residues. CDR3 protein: CTSTLMGANYEQYF. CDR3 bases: TGTACCAGCACCCTAATGGGAGCCAACTACGAGCAGTACTTC.

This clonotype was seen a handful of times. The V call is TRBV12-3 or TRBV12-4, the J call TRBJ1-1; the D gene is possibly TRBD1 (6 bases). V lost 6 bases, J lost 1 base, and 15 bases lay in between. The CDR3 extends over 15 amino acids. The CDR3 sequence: CASSRPGGRNTEAFF. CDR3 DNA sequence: TGTGCCAGCAGCCGCCCCGGGGGGCGGAACACTGAAGCTTTCTTT.

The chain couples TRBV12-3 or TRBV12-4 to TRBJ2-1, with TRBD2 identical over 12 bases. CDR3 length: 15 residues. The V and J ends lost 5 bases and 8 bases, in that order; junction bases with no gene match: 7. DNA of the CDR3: TGTGCCAGCAGTGAGACTAGCGGGAGTTACCATGAGCAGTTCTTC. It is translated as CASSETSGSYHEQFF.

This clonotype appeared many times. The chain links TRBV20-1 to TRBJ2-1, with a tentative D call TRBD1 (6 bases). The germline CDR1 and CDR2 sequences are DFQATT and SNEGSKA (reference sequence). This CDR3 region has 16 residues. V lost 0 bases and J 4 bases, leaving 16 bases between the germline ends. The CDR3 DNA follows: TGCAGTGCTAGAGATCTAACCAGGGGCGAGTACAATGAGCAGTTCTTC. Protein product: CSARDLTRGEYNEQFF.

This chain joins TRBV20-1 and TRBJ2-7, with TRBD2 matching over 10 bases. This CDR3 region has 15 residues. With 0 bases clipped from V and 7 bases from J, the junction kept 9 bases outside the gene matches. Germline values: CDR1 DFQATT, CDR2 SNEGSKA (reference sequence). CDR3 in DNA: TGCAGTGCTAGAGATCCCCAGCGGGAGGGCCGAGAGCAGTACTTC. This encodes CSARDPQREGREQYF.

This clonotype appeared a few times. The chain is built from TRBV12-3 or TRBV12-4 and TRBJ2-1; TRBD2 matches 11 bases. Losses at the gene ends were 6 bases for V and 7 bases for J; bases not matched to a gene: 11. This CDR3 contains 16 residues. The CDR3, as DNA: TGTGCCAGCAGGGTTAGCGGGGGGGCCTCCTTTAATGAGCAGTTCTTC. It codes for CASRVSGGASFNEQFF.

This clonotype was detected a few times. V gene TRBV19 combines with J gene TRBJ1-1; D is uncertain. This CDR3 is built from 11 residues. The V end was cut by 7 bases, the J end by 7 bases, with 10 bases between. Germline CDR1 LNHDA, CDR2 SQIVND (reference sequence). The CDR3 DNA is TGTGCCAGTACCAGGCAAAATGAAGCTTTCTTT. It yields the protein CASTRQNEAFF.

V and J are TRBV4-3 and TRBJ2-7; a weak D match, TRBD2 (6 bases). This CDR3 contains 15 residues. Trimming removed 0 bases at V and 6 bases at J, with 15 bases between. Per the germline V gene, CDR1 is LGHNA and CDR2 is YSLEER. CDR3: CASSQDWRGLGEQYF. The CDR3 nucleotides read TGCGCCAGCAGCCAAGATTGGAGGGGCTTGGGCGAGCAGTACTTC.

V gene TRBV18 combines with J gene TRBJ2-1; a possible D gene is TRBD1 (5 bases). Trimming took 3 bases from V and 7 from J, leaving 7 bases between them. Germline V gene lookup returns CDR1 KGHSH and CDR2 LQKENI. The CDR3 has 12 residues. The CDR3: CASSPWTNEQFF. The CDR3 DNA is TGTGCCAGCTCACCGTGGACAAATGAGCAGTTCTTC.

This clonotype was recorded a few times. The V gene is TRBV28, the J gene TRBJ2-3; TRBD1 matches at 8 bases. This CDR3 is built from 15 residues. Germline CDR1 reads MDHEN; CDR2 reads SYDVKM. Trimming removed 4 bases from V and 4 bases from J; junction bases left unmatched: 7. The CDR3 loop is CASSSYRGNADTQYF. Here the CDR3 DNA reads TGTGCCAGCAGTTCTTACAGGGGGAACGCAGATACGCAGTATTTT.

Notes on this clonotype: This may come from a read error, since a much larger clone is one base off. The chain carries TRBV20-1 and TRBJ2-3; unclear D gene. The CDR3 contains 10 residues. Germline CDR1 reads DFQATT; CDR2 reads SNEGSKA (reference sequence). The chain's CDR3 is CSASIDTQYF. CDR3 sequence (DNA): TGCAGTGCTAGCATAGATACGCAGTATTTT.

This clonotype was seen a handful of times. CDR3 sequence: CASSPGLAIHEQYF. Written as DNA, the CDR3 is TGCGCCAGCAGCCCGGGACTAGCCATCCACGAGCAGTACTTC. The chain is built from TRBV5-1 and TRBJ2-7; 9 bases align to TRBD2. Germline values: CDR1 SGHRS, CDR2 YFSETQ. V shed 4 bases, J shed 5 bases, and the junction held 7 bases outside the gene matches. This CDR3 region has 14 residues.

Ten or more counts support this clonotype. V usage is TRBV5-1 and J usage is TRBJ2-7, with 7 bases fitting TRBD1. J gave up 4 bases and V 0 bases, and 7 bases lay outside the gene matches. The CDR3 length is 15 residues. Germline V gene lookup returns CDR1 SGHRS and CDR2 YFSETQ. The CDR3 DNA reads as TGCGCCAGCAGCTTGGTCAGGGGGAGTAATTACGAGCAGTACTTC. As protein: CASSLVRGSNYEQYF. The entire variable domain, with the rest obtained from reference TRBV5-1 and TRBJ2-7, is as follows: KAGVTQTPRYLIKTRGQQVTLSCSPISGHRSVSWYQQTPGQGLQFLFEYFSETQRNKGNFPGRFSGRQFSNSRSEMNVSTLELGDSALYLCASSLVRGSNYEQYFGPGTRLTVT.

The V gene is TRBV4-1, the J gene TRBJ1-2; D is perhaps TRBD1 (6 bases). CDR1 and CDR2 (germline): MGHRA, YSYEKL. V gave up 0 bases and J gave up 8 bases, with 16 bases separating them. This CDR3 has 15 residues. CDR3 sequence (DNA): TGCGCCAGCAGCCAAGACCCAGGGGAATCGGCGGGCTACACCTTC. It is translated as CASSQDPGESAGYTF.

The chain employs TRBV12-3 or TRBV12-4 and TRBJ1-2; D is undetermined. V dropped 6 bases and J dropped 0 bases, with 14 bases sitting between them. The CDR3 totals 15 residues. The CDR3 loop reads CASSPRRGANYGYTF. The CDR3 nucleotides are TGTGCCAGCAGCCCGAGGCGGGGAGCTAACTATGGCTACACCTTC.

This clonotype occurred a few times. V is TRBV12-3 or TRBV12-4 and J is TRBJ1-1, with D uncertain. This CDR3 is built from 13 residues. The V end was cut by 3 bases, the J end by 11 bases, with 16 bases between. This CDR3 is CASSLRGSGNAFF. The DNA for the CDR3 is TGTGCCAGCAGTTTGCGCGGCTCCGGGAACGCTTTCTTT.

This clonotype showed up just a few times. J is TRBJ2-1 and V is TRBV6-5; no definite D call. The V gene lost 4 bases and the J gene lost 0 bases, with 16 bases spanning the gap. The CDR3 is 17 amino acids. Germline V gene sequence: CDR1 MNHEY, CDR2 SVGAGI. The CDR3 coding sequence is TGTGCCAGCAGTTCTCCCGGGCGGCAGAGCTCCTACAATGAGCAGTTCTTC. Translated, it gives CASSSPGRQSSYNEQFF.

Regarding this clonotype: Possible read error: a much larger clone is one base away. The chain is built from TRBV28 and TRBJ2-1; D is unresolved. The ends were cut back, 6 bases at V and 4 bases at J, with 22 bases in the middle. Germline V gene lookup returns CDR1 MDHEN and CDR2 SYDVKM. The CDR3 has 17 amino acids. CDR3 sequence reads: CASRFLSRGQDYNEQFF. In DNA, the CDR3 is TGTGCCAGCAGATTTTTGTCCAGAGGCCAGGATTACAATGAGCAGTTCTTC.

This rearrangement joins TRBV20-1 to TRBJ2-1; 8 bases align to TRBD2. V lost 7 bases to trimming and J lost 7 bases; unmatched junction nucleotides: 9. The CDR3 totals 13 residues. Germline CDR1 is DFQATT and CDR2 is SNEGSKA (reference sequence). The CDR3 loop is CSGRAGAMNEQFF. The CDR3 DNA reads TGCAGTGGAAGAGCGGGGGCGATGAATGAGCAGTTCTTC.